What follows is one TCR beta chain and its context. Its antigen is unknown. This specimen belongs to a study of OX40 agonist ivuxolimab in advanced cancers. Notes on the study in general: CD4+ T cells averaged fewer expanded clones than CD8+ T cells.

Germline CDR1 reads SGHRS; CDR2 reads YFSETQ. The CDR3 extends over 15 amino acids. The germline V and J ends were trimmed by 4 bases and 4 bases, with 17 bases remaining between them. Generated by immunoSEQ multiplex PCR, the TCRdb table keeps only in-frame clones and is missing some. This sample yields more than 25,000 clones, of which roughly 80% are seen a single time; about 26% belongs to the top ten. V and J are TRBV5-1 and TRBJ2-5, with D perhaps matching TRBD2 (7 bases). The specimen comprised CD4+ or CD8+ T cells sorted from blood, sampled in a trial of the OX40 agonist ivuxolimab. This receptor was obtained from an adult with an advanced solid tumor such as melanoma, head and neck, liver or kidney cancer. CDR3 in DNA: TGCGCCAGCAGCAATGGTGGGGGGGCTGCAGAGACCCAGTACTTC. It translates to CASSNGGGAAETQYF.